Included here is one T cell receptor (beta chain) sequence, with context. Antigen unknown. The data are from a study of response to subunit inactivated influenza vaccine. General study findings and limits: There was a suggestion from the authors that each seasonal influenza vaccination recruits few new T cells.

One entry per CDR3 protein, called by TCRdb with MiXCR from the RT-PCR reads. In the table there are under 950,000 distinct CDR3 sequences, 21% of which are singletons. Trimming pared 0 bases from V and 2 bases from J, leaving 11 bases between. The CDR3 covers 15 residues. Germline CDR1 MNHEY, CDR2 SVGAGI. This sequence joins TRBV6-5 and TRBJ2-7; no firm D call. The sequence was obtained from a man aged 50 or older who received an inactivated influenza vaccine. The sample consisted of PBMCs from blood, taken 5 to 6 days after vaccination. The CDR3 spells CASSYSKATTYEQYF. The CDR3, as DNA: TGTGCCAGCAGTTACTCTAAGGCAACTACCTACGAGCAGTACTTC.